These 2 T cell receptor beta chains came from one sample sequenced in a study of vaccination effects on CD4 cells after COVID-19. Repertoires were generated with immunoSEQ multiplex PCR, while TCRdb's copy carries only in-frame clones and drops some. The sample carries 30,000 or so clones, 55% to 65% recorded once. Culture lasted about ten days before CD4+ T cell isolation. Their antigens are not known. Sequenced material: CD4+ T cells from PBMCs cultured without peptide, taken before COVID-19 vaccination. The receptors originated from a human donor who received a COVID-19 vaccine.

The rearrangement uses TRBV3-1 (or the pseudogene TRBV3-2) and TRBJ2-5, with D maybe TRBD1 (5 bases). Germline values: CDR1 LGHDT, CDR2 YNNKEL (reference sequence). V was cut by 5 bases and J by 2 bases, with 12 bases left in between. This CDR3 contains 14 residues. The CDR3 DNA follows: TGTGCCAGCAGCGCGCCTTCAGGGCAAGAGACCCAGTACTTC. It codes for CASSAPSGQETQYF.

This clone was detected a few times. The CDR3 reads CASSETTGGADEKLFF. CDR3 bases: TGTGCCAGCAGTGAAACCACAGGGGGCGCAGATGAAAAACTGTTTTTT. This chain uses TRBV2 with TRBJ1-4; 9 bases are shared with TRBD1. The J segment lost 6 bases and the V segment lost 2 bases, leaving 7 bases of the junction unmatched. Germline V lookup: CDR1 SNHLY, CDR2 FYNNEI. The CDR3 consists of 16 residues.